This T cell receptor (beta chain) comes out of a study of metastatic and nonmetastatic thyroid tumors. Study context: The authors compared repertoires across blood and tumor or nodule tissue from malignant and benign thyroid patients. The study, taken as a whole, reports: For both blood and tumor, malignant thyroid tumors reportedly showed significantly higher TCR beta diversity than benign nodules did.

This clone has more than one count but fewer than ten. Its matching antigen is unknown. Per the original methods: Between-group CDR3 differences, defined by clinicopathological status, yielded a distant-metastasis classifier for papillary thyroid cancer. MiXCR was used by TCRdb to re-call the PCR reads. None of the V and J calls come from the authors' own analysis; TCRdb made them. This table has approximately 86,000 clones, around 13% appearing once. The CDR3 extends over 13 amino acids. The V end was cut by 5 bases, the J end by 0 bases, with 8 bases between. CDR1 SQVTM and CDR2 ANQGSEA come from the germline V gene. Every patient underwent thyroid surgery untreated.

The J gene is TRBJ2-4, the V gene TRBV29-1, with a tentative D call TRBD1 (5 bases). Sequenced sample: tumor tissue. The sequence derives from a female donor with papillary thyroid cancer or a benign thyroid nodule (not recorded which). Some clones in this sample may be carry-over from other donors' samples. This CDR3 reads CSVTGLAKNIQYF. The DNA of the CDR3 is TGCAGCGTTACAGGTCTAGCCAAAAACATTCAGTACTTC.